This note documents a single TCR beta chain sequence. Germline V CDR1 and CDR2: MNHNS, SASEGT. The ends lost 4 bases at V and 9 bases at J; junction bases unmatched: 13. The CDR3 is 16 amino acids. Those enrolled, adults aged roughly 18 to 100 years, came from 25 or so US areas. The source of the sample is a study of blood T cell repertoires in COVID-19. Assay used: immunoSEQ multiplex PCR; TCRdb lists only in-frame clones, some missing. The profile shows about 210,000 clones, about four fifths of them singletons. The rearrangement uses TRBV6-1 and TRBJ2-2; 8 bases map to TRBD1. The origin of this receptor is a woman between 50 and 59 years old with acute COVID-19. Sequencing was done on a sample of PBMCs or T cells enriched from blood (not recorded which). The CDR3, as DNA: TGTGCCAGCAGTGCTTTAGGGACAGGCGGCAGGTGGGAGCTGTTTTTT. This gives the protein CASSALGTGGRWELFF.